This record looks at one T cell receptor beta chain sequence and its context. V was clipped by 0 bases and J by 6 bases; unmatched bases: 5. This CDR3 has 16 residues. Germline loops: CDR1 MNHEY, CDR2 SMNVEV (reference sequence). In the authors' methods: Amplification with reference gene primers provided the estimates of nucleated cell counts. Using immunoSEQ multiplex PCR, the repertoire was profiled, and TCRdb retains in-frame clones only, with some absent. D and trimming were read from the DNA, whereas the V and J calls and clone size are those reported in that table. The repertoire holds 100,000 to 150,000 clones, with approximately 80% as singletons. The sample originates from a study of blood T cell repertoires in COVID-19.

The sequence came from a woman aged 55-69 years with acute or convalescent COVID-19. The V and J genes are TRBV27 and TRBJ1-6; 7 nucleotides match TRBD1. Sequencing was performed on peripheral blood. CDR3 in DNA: TGTGCCAGCAGTTTATCGTTCTACAGGGGTAATTCACCCCTCCACTTT. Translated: CASSLSFYRGNSPLHF.